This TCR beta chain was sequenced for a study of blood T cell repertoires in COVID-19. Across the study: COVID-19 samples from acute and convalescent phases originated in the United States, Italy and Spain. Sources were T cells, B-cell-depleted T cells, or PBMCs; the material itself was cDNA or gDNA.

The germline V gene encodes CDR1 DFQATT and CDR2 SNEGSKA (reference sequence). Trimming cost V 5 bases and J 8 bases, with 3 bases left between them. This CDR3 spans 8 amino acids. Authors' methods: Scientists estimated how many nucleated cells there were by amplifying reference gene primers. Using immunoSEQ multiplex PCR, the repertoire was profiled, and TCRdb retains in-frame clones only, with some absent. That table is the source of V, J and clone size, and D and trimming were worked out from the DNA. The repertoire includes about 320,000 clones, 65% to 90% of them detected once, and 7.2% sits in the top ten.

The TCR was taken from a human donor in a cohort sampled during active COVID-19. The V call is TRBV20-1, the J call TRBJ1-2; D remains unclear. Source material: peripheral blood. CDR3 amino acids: CSAVGYTF. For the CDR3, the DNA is TGCAGTGCTGTAGGCTACACCTTC.